Listed below are T cell receptor beta chains from one sample, sequenced in a study of tumor-infiltrating T cells and Merkel cell polyomavirus. Method: immunoSEQ multiplex PCR; TCRdb's copy keeps in-frame clones and lacks some. This sample has 2,100 or so clones, with 95% to 98% found just once. The material sequenced was lymph node tissue. The receptors shown here come from a man between 65 and 85 years old with Merkel cell carcinoma. Both conserved end residues are part of each CDR3. Fields, in order: clone size, D gene, J gene, V gene, CDR3 protein, CDR3 DNA. The D gene is left open where the match is weak. Clone size is stated in some rows and not others, as once, few, many or a class when expanded.

NA | NA | TRBJ2-2 | TRBV9 | CASSVDPSPPTGELFF | TGTGCCAGCAGCGTAGATCCTAGTCCACCGACCGGGGAGCTGTTTTTT
NA | NA | TRBJ1-1 | TRBV18 | CASSLGLGGTEAFF | TGTGCCAGCTCACTGGGACTGGGAGGGACTGAAGCTTTCTTT
NA | TRBD1 | TRBJ2-3 | TRBV29-1 | CSGGQLPSSTDTQYF | TGCAGCGGGGGACAGTTACCCTCTAGCACAGATACGCAGTATTTT
NA | TRBD1 | TRBJ2-2 | TRBV18 | CASSPPTGVFAGELFF | TGTGCCAGCTCACCCCCAACAGGGGTCTTTGCCGGGGAGCTGTTTTTT
NA | TRBD1 | TRBJ1-2 | TRBV25-1 | CASSESGTGSGYTF | TGTGCCAGCAGTGAATCGGGGACAGGGAGTGGCTACACCTTC
NA | TRBD1 | TRBJ1-2 | TRBV25-1 | CASSGGTVYGYTF | TGTGCCAGCAGTGGTGGGACAGTCTATGGCTACACCTTC
NA | TRBD2 | TRBJ2-1 | TRBV6-5 | CASRRLAENYNEQFF | TGTGCCAGCAGGAGACTAGCGGAAAACTACAATGAGCAGTTCTTC
NA | TRBD1 | TRBJ1-1 | TRBV10-3 | CAIKGQGKNTEAFF | TGTGCCATCAAAGGACAGGGGAAGAACACTGAAGCTTTCTTT
NA | NA | TRBJ2-6 | TRBV5-1 | CASSLGQVLSGANVLTF | TGCGCCAGCAGCTTGGGACAGGTCCTCTCTGGGGCCAACGTCCTGACTTTC
NA | NA | TRBJ2-2 | TRBV6-1 | CASSGGGTGTTGELFF | TGTGCCAGCAGTGGGGGGGGGACAGGAACCACCGGGGAGCTGTTTTTT
NA | NA | TRBJ2-7 | TRBV5-5 | CASSLSQGRYEQYF | TGTGCCAGCAGCTTGTCACAGGGAAGGTACGAGCAGTACTTC
NA | NA | TRBJ1-2 | TRBV19 | CASSTDSYGYTF | TGTGCCAGTAGTACGGACAGCTATGGCTACACCTTC
NA | NA | TRBJ2-4 | TRBV7-8 | CASSPPGSMNIQYF | TGTGCCAGCAGTCCACCGGGGAGCATGAACATTCAGTACTTC
NA | NA | TRBJ1-4 | TRBV7-6 | CASSSLKNEKLFF | TGTGCCAGCAGCAGCCTGAAAAATGAAAAACTGTTTTTT
NA | NA | TRBJ2-7 | TRBV6-5 | CASSSPQQGRREQYF | TGTGCCAGCAGTTCCCCCCAACAGGGGAGGAGGGAGCAGTACTTC
NA | NA | TRBJ1-1 | TRBV10-3 | CAISDRSEAFF | TGTGCCATCAGCGACAGGAGTGAAGCTTTCTTT
NA | NA | TRBJ1-5 | TRBV19 | CASSHQGNYQPQHF | TGTGCCAGTAGTCATCAGGGGAACTACCAGCCCCAGCATTTT
NA | NA | TRBJ1-6 | TRBV14 | CASSQDSAGRSPLHF | TGTGCCAGCAGCCAAGATTCGGCAGGGAGGTCACCCCTCCACTTT
NA | TRBD2 | TRBJ2-3 | TRBV7-2 | CASSLEPALLAGSAQYF | TGTGCCAGCAGCTTAGAACCCGCTTTACTAGCGGGGTCTGCGCAGTATTTT
NA | TRBD2 | TRBJ2-1 | TRBV29-1 | CSVEASGRAVEQFF | TGCAGCGTTGAGGCTAGCGGGAGGGCCGTTGAGCAGTTCTTC
NA | TRBD1 | TRBJ1-2 | TRBV9 | CASRVGPTGSDGYTF | TGTGCCAGCAGGGTAGGTCCGACAGGGTCAGATGGCTACACCTTC
NA | NA | TRBJ1-3 | TRBV4-3 | CASSQALRSSGNTIYF | TGCGCCAGCAGCCAAGCTCTGAGGAGCTCTGGAAACACCATATATTTT
NA | TRBD2 | TRBJ2-3 | TRBV5-8 | CASSPSLAGGSDTQYF | TGTGCCAGCAGCCCCTCCCTAGCGGGAGGGTCAGATACGCAGTATTTT
NA | NA | TRBJ1-2 | TRBV7-2 | CASSLARRGYGYTF | TGTGCCAGCAGCTTAGCCCGCAGGGGTTATGGCTACACCTTC
NA | TRBD2 | TRBJ2-1 | TRBV4-2 | CASSQGAGGPQNEQFF | TGTGCCAGCAGCCAAGGGGCGGGAGGGCCTCAAAATGAGCAGTTCTTC
NA | NA | TRBJ1-5 | TRBV7-8 | CASSPSGDTYQPQHF | TGTGCCAGCAGCCCGTCCGGGGACACCTATCAGCCCCAGCATTTT
NA | NA | TRBJ2-5 | TRBV7-2 | CASSPTRETQYF | TGTGCCAGCAGCCCCACCCGGGAGACCCAGTACTTC
NA | TRBD2 | TRBJ2-1 | TRBV7-6 | CASSLGLADHNEQFF | TGTGCCAGCAGCTTAGGACTAGCGGACCACAATGAGCAGTTCTTC
NA | NA | TRBJ1-2 | TRBV15 | CATSGYIGTTDGYTF | TGTGCCACCAGCGGTTACATAGGGACAACTGATGGCTACACCTTC
NA | TRBD1 | TRBJ1-1 | TRBV5-4 | CASSPPPGQGKYSGIEAFF | TGTGCCAGCAGCCCACCGCCCGGACAGGGAAAATACTCGGGGATTGAAGCTTTCTTT
NA | NA | TRBJ1-3 | TRBV6-1 | CASMENTVSGNTIYF | TGTGCCAGCATGGAGAATACCGTCTCTGGAAACACCATATATTTT
once | NA | TRBJ1-2 | TRBV18 | CASSPPSTTGYGYTF | TGTGCCAGCTCACCTCCGTCAACGACAGGCTATGGCTACACCTTC
NA | NA | TRBJ2-5 | TRBV14 | CASSRQTKSLETQYF | TGTGCCAGCAGCCGACAGACAAAGAGTCTAGAGACCCAGTACTTC
once | TRBD1 | TRBJ1-1 | TRBV7-2 | CASSPRGQNEAFF | TGTGCCAGCAGCCCCAGGGGGCAGAATGAAGCTTTCTTT
NA | NA | TRBJ2-2 | TRBV2 | CASAPRGGMGAGELFF | TGTGCCAGCGCACCCAGGGGAGGGATGGGAGCCGGGGAGCTGTTTTTT
few | TRBD1 | TRBJ1-4 | TRBV4-2 | CASSQDGTGTNEKLFF | TGTGCCAGCAGCCAAGACGGGACAGGAACTAATGAAAAACTGTTTTTT
once | NA | TRBJ2-5 | TRBV18 | CASSTGKQETQYF | TGTGCCAGCTCTACCGGGAAGCAAGAGACCCAGTACTTC
NA | TRBD2 | TRBJ2-3 | TRBV9 | CASSAATSGRAADTQYF | TGTGCCAGCAGCGCAGCGACTAGCGGGAGGGCCGCAGATACGCAGTATTTT
NA | NA | TRBJ2-5 | TRBV19 | CASSAQRTLFQETQYF | TGTGCCAGTAGTGCCCAACGGACTTTGTTTCAAGAGACCCAGTACTTC
NA | TRBD1 | TRBJ1-1 | TRBV19 | CASSITGGYFF | TGTGCCAGTAGTATTACAGGGGGCTATTTCTTT
NA | TRBD1 | TRBJ2-2 | TRBV12-5 | CASGRQGAGTGELFF | TGTGCTAGTGGCCGACAGGGGGCAGGCACCGGGGAGCTGTTTTTT
NA | NA | TRBJ2-1 | TRBV13 | CASSRLGNNEQFF | TGTGCCAGCAGCCGTCTCGGTAACAATGAGCAGTTCTTC
NA | TRBD1 | TRBJ1-1 | TRBV7-9 | CASSQDRIMNTEAFF | TGTGCCAGCAGCCAGGACAGGATCATGAACACTGAAGCTTTCTTT
NA | TRBD2 | TRBJ2-1 | TRBV12-5 | CASGLVRTSGINEQFF | TGTGCTAGTGGTTTGGTTAGGACTAGCGGGATCAATGAGCAGTTCTTC
NA | TRBD2 | TRBJ2-1 | TRBV9 | CASSLGGTSPIEQFF | TGTGCCAGCAGCCTTGGGGGGACTAGCCCTATTGAGCAGTTCTTC
once | NA | TRBJ1-3 | TRBV9 | CASSTSGTSGNTIYF | TGTGCCAGCAGCACGAGCGGGACTTCCGGAAACACCATATATTTT
NA | TRBD1 | TRBJ2-1 | TRBV5-1 | CASSLGTGDEQFF | TGCGCCAGCAGCTTAGGGACAGGGGATGAGCAGTTCTTC
NA | TRBD1 | TRBJ1-1 | TRBV7-9 | CASSQTGSTEAFF | TGTGCCAGCAGCCAGACAGGGAGCACTGAAGCTTTCTTT
NA | NA | TRBJ1-2 | TRBV27 | CASSLVPVGPNGYTF | TGTGCCAGCAGTTTAGTTCCCGTCGGTCCGAATGGCTACACCTTC
NA | TRBD1 | TRBJ1-1 | TRBV5-1 | CASSRTGQGAEAFF | TGCGCCAGCAGCAGAACCGGACAGGGGGCTGAAGCTTTCTTT
NA | TRBD1 | TRBJ2-2 | TRBV18 | CASSPLDRGIVNTGELFF | TGTGCCAGCTCACCACTCGACAGGGGGATAGTTAACACCGGGGAGCTGTTTTTT
NA | NA | TRBJ1-2 | TRBV9 | CASSPGFNYGYTF | TGTGCCAGCAGCCCGGGATTTAACTATGGCTACACCTTC
NA | NA | TRBJ2-7 | TRBV21-1 | CASSKSRTGPYEQYF | TGTGCCAGCAGCAAATCAAGGACAGGGCCCTACGAGCAGTACTTC